Listed here is a single T cell receptor (beta chain). This clone came up once. The antigen it recognizes is unknown. No much larger clone is present one base from it, and per-base qualities are unavailable. Healthy HIV-negative adults with no recently reported acute infections or vaccinations were included as donors. All donors were Caucasian adults living in Nashville, Tennessee, USA. CD4+ T cells were enriched by magnetic negative selection, after which naive cells were positively selected on CD45RA and the negative fraction was taken as the memory subset. After blood collection by leukapheresis, PBMCs were isolated using Ficoll-Histopaque density gradient centrifugation and then cryopreserved in the vapor phase of liquid nitrogen. Purity and quantity of every magnetically sorted T cell population were checked by analytical flow cytometry. Genomic DNA was isolated from each sorted fraction and quantified by UV absorbance on a Nanodrop 2000c.

This sample was included in a study of shared clonotypes between healthy human individuals (dated by TCRdb to between 2020 and 2021). Context from the whole study: A couple of women and a few men aged 18 to 49 years were included in the cohort. Blood TCR repertoires of five healthy adults were deeply sequenced to estimate repertoire size and the extent of clonotype sharing between individuals. Libraries were prepared and TCR repertoires were sequenced by different laboratories using diverse techniques, in order to increase sequencing depth and limit assay-specific biases. Per donor, three plates each were used for CD4 naive and CD4 memory, two for CD8 naive, and one for CD8 memory. Leukapheresis yielded between about 0.94 and 8.9 billion PBMCs per donor.

What the work shows at the level of the full study, not this receptor alone: Compared with non-shared clonotypes, clonotypes shared by all four sorted-subset donors had higher generation probabilities. Across four donors, 4.5% to 6.5% of naive CD4, roughly 3.4% of naive CD8, roughly 2.2% of memory CD4, and roughly 0.41% of memory CD8 clonotypes were shared. Because the study included a small number of donors, the genetic and exposure-history diversity represented was limited. Naive subsets generally had larger estimated clonotype richness than memory subsets did. Pairwise subsampling led to the expectation that sequencing depth would affect the degree of clonotype sharing among donors. Incomplete sequencing was indicated by rarefaction of sorted-subset datasets, despite the large sequencing depth. Only blood was sampled, and tissue TCR repertoires likely differ from those in blood.

Trimming removed 6 bases from V and 3 bases from J, leaving 16 bases between the germline ends. Per the germline V gene (reference sequence), WNHNN is the CDR1 and SYGVQD is the CDR2. The CDR3 runs 15 residues from the cysteine to the phenylalanine. Only the CDR3 DNA is retained, 45 bases long and in frame from the first base. Using the deep immunoSEQ assay, multiplex PCR amplified TCR CDR3 regions from genomic DNA. Extracted genomic DNA from each cell subset was distributed evenly across all wells of several immunoSEQ 96-well plates, and each plate was treated as a replicate. For sorted subsets, each replicate PCR was loaded with approximately 0.2 ug genomic DNA, equivalent to 25,000 to 35,000 T cell genomes. Purified libraries were quantified with a Qubit 3.0 fluorometer, sized on a Bioanalyzer 2100, and re-quantified with the KAPA Library Quantification kit. Every immunoSEQ 96-well plate was sequenced on a dedicated single-read 150-cycle Illumina NextSeq 550 flow cell. The paper's processing steps were these. Because the immunoSEQ output held only junctional sequences and lacked quality scores, the filtering could not match the filtering applied to full-length reads. Sequences were annotated with PyIR, a Python wrapper for IgBLAST v1.9, and V/J genes and CDR3 were assigned using IMGT germline references. Reads were filtered out if the reads had weak V/J assignments (E-value above 1e-6), no CDR3, stop codons, out-of-frame junctions, or ambiguous translated residues. V3J clonotypes were defined by identical inferred V gene, J gene, and CDR3 amino acid sequence. To compute the percentage overlap between repertoires, the number of shared unique clonotypes was divided by the size of the smaller repertoire. RTK rarefaction, the Chao1 estimator, and Recon v2.1 estimates of unobserved clonotypes were used to assess repertoire richness. OLGA was used to compute generation probabilities for all TCRbeta clonotypes that the gDNA method yielded from a few donors. Here the immuneACCESS table is served through TCRdb, limited to in-frame sequences with V and J called. Missing clones are a known gap in these copies; in checked studies unresolved V genes cover under half, and the rest lacks a known reason. The V and J calls and the clone size are those of that table, but D and trimming were determined from the DNA. In all, the sample holds under 650,000 clones, and about 96% of those were seen once. The top ten hold roughly 0.06% of the sample.

The sample taken for sequencing was naive CD4+ T cells sorted from blood. The cell subset or site label for this specimen denotes: CD45RA+ positively selected. The receptor was derived from a woman in her twenties or thirties in good health. This chain joins TRBV10-1 to TRBJ2-3, with TRBD2 tentatively as D gene (7 bases match). The bases are TGCGCCAGCAGCCCGAGGGGGGGAAGGACAGATACGCAGTATTTT. It encodes CASSPRGGRTDTQYF.